Following are 22 T cell receptor beta chains from one sample sequenced in a study of shared clonotypes between healthy human individuals. The method was immunoSEQ multiplex PCR; TCRdb's version includes in-frame clones alone and lacks a portion of them. In the table there are millions of clones, roughly 94% of which are singletons. Sequenced: naive CD4+ T cells sorted from blood. Subset reported: CD45RA+ positively selected. The receptors come from a man aged 18 to 30 in good health.

The chain couples TRBV20-1 to TRBJ2-1, with D uncertain. Germline V gives CDR1 DFQATT, CDR2 SNEGSKA (reference sequence). This CDR3 is 9 amino acids long. CDR3 in amino acids: CRPEGEQFF. The CDR3, as DNA: TGCAGGCCCGAAGGTGAGCAGTTCTTC.

V is TRBV5-4 and J is TRBJ2-2, with D possibly being TRBD1 (6 bases). V lost 0 bases, J lost 4 bases, and 13 bases lay in between. The length of the CDR3 is 16 residues. Germline lookup yields CDR1 SGHNT and CDR2 YYREEE (reference sequence). This chain's CDR3 is CASSLGAGAATGELFF. CDR3 coding DNA: TGTGCCAGCAGCTTGGGAGCAGGGGCGGCCACCGGGGAGCTGTTTTTT.

The V and J genes are TRBV19 and TRBJ2-6, with 7 bases matching TRBD1. The CDR3 runs 15 residues. The junction had 13 bases not matched to a gene; V was cut back by 5 bases and J by 12 bases. Germline assignment: CDR1 LNHDA and CDR2 SQIVND (reference sequence). The DNA of the CDR3 is TGTGCCAGTAGTGGGGGTCGGGACAGATCTATCGTCCTGACTTTC. Encoded protein: CASSGGRDRSIVLTF.

About this clone: Other DNA sequences of this sample code for an identical CDR3. CDR3 sequence reads: CAWSVNTGELFF. The CDR3 DNA sequence: TGTGCCTGGAGTGTTAACACCGGGGAGCTGTTTTTT. This chain links TRBV30 with TRBJ2-2; no clear D. Trimming took off 0 bases at V and 2 bases at J, with 1 base between the two ends. Germline V gives CDR1 GTSNPN, CDR2 SVGIG (reference sequence). This CDR3 is built from 12 residues.

The CDR3 here is CASSNKRAYEQYF. In nucleotides, the CDR3 is TGTGCCAGCAGCAACAAACGGGCGTATGAGCAGTACTTC. V and J are TRBV2 and TRBJ2-7, with D unresolved. Trimming left V 6 bases short and J 7 bases short, with 16 bases between. The germline V gene has CDR1 SNHLY and CDR2 FYNNEI. This CDR3 is 13 amino acids long.

The chain uses TRBV6-5 and TRBJ1-4; 9 nucleotides line up with TRBD1. Germline assignment: CDR1 MNHEY and CDR2 SVGAGI. CDR3 length: 15 amino acids. With V trimmed by 1 base and J by 8 bases, 5 bases remained unmatched. The chain's CDR3 is CASSYLQGAREKLFF. Written as DNA, the CDR3 is TGTGCCAGCAGTTACTTACAGGGGGCGAGGGAAAAACTGTTTTTT.

The chain is built from TRBV4-1 and TRBJ2-1; 8 bases are shared with TRBD1. The germline gives CDR1 MGHRA, CDR2 YSYEKL. The CDR3 loop spans 15 amino acids. The junction had 10 bases not matched to a gene; V was cut back by 4 bases and J by 8 bases. The CDR3 region is CASSRTRTGNDEQFF. As DNA, the CDR3 is TGCGCCAGCAGCCGGACCAGGACAGGGAACGATGAGCAGTTCTTC.

The chain carries TRBV7-2 and TRBJ2-6; D call uncertain. V lost 1 base and J 2 bases, leaving 6 bases between the germline ends. The germline V gene has CDR1 SGHTA and CDR2 FQGNSA. This CDR3 spans 15 amino acids. The CDR3 reads CASSLGPPGANVLTF. The CDR3 nucleotides are TGTGCCAGCAGCTTAGGGCCCCCTGGGGCCAACGTCCTGACTTTC.

The chain has TRBV11-2 and TRBJ2-7; 8 positions match TRBD1. The trim removed 5 bases at V and 5 bases at J, leaving 5 bases unmatched. CDR1 and CDR2 (germline): SGHAT, FQNNGV. CDR3 size: 13 residues. CDR3 in amino acids: CASSIRGQHEQYF. The CDR3 region has the DNA TGTGCCAGCAGCATCAGGGGGCAGCACGAGCAGTACTTC.

The chain has TRBV6-6 and TRBJ2-1; no reliable D call. This CDR3 has 15 residues. The V gene's germline CDR1 is MNHNY and CDR2 SVGAGI (reference sequence). Trimming stripped 6 bases from V and 5 bases from J, with 17 bases between. This CDR3 is CASSSISDVNNEQFF. CDR3 nucleotides: TGTGCCAGCAGCAGCATAAGTGACGTTAACAATGAGCAGTTCTTC.

The chain carries TRBV9 and TRBJ2-1, with TRBD1 identical over 10 bases. The V gene end was trimmed by 3 bases and the J gene end by 4 bases; junction bases not matched to a gene: 13. The germline CDR1 and CDR2 sequences are SGDLS and YYNGEE. The CDR3 loop spans 18 amino acids. The CDR3 spells CASSEGGQGTHLYNEQFF. In nucleotides, the CDR3 is TGTGCCAGCAGCGAAGGGGGACAGGGGACCCACCTATACAATGAGCAGTTCTTC.

The chain has TRBV11-2 and TRBJ2-7, with D perhaps matching TRBD1 or TRBD2 (5 bases each). The ends were cut back, 5 bases at V and 1 base at J, with 18 bases in the middle. Germline V lookup: CDR1 SGHAT, CDR2 FQNNGV. CDR3 size: 16 residues. This CDR3 reads CASSPGTKQVSYEQYF. DNA for the CDR3: TGTGCCAGCAGCCCGGGAACGAAACAGGTATCCTACGAGCAGTACTTC. Drawing the rest from reference TRBV11-2 and TRBJ2-7, the complete variable domain is EAGVAQSPRYKIIEKRQSVAFWCNPISGHATLYWYQQILGQGPKLLIQFQNNGVVDDSQLPKDRFSAERLKGVDSTLKIQPAKLEDSAVYLCASSPGTKQVSYEQYFGPGTRLTVT.

This clone appeared once. CDR3: CASGRDTDNSPLHF. The CDR3 DNA is TGTGCCAGCGGCCGGGACACCGATAATTCACCCCTCCACTTT. The chain combines TRBV7-9 with TRBJ1-6; possible D gene TRBD1, 6 bases. Germline values: CDR1 SEHNR, CDR2 FQNEAQ (reference sequence). This CDR3 has 14 amino acids. The V end was cut by 8 bases, the J end by 5 bases, with 13 bases between.

The rearrangement uses TRBV2 and TRBJ2-5, with 8 positions matching TRBD1. There are 13 residues in the CDR3. The germline gives CDR1 SNHLY, CDR2 FYNNEI. V dropped 8 bases and J dropped 4; count of bases not matched to a gene: 6. The CDR3 nucleotides read TGTGCCAGCCAAGGACAGGGACCAGAGACCCAGTACTTC. As protein: CASQGQGPETQYF.

This sequence joins TRBV27 and TRBJ1-1, with D unclear. The CDR3 covers 11 residues. Per the germline V gene, CDR1 is MNHEY and CDR2 is SMNVEV (reference sequence). Trimming removed 7 bases from V and 3 bases from J, with 6 bases in between. CDR3: CASIDHTEAFF. CDR3 DNA: TGTGCCAGCATAGACCACACTGAAGCTTTCTTT.

V and J are TRBV28 and TRBJ2-1; no reliable D call. This CDR3 is built from 13 residues. V lost 8 bases and J lost 8, with 16 bases in between. Germline CDR1 MDHEN, CDR2 SYDVKM. CDR3 coding DNA: TGTGCCAGCGACCGCAGAGGAGCTTATGAGCAGTTCTTC. Protein product: CASDRRGAYEQFF.

V and J are TRBV11-3 and TRBJ2-7, with D perhaps TRBD1 or TRBD2 (5 bases each). The CDR3 covers 15 residues. V was cut by 5 bases and J by 3 bases, with 17 bases left in between. Germline CDR1 reads SGHNT; CDR2 reads YENEEA. Written as DNA, the CDR3 is TGTGCCAGCAGCCCTGGGGGTCCAGGGATCTACGAGCAGTACTTC. It specifies CASSPGGPGIYEQYF.

V gene TRBV2 combines with J gene TRBJ1-2, with a possible D match to TRBD1 (5 bases). The CDR3 length is 14 residues. V lost 6 bases and J lost 6, with 17 bases in between. The germline V gene has CDR1 SNHLY and CDR2 FYNNEI. The CDR3 sequence is CASSPRAGVDGYTF. CDR3 in DNA: TGTGCCAGCAGCCCCCGAGCGGGGGTAGATGGCTACACCTTC. Looking up the rest from reference TRBV2 and TRBJ1-2 gives the full variable domain: EPEVTQTPSHQVTQMGQEVILRCVPISNHLYFYWYRQILGQKVEFLVSFYNNEISEKSEIFDDQFSVERPDGSNFTLKIRSTKLEDSAMYFCASSPRAGVDGYTFGSGTRLTVV.

For this clone: This sample includes further DNA sequences coding for the same CDR3. The V and J genes are TRBV30 and TRBJ1-1; possibly TRBD1 for D (5 bases). The CDR3 has 11 residues. Germline CDR1 and CDR2: GTSNPN and SVGIG (reference sequence). Trimming shortened V by 0 bases and J by 11 bases, and 10 bases separated the two germline ends. CDR3 DNA: TGTGCCTGGAGTGTAGGACGGGGGGCTTTCTTT. Protein product: CAWSVGRGAFF.

The chain couples TRBV2 to TRBJ2-3; D is uncertain. This CDR3 region has 13 residues. CDR1 and CDR2 (germline): SNHLY, FYNNEI. The ends were cut back, 8 bases at V and 2 bases at J, with 11 bases in the middle. CDR3 coding DNA: TGTGCCAGCCACCGGATTCCCACAGATACGCAGTATTTT. Protein product: CASHRIPTDTQYF. Together with reference TRBV2 and TRBJ2-3, the CDR3 gives the full variable domain: EPEVTQTPSHQVTQMGQEVILRCVPISNHLYFYWYRQILGQKVEFLVSFYNNEISEKSEIFDDQFSVERPDGSNFTLKIRSTKLEDSAMYFCASHRIPTDTQYFGPGTRLTVL.

This chain links TRBV28 with TRBJ1-5, with D possibly TRBD1 on 6 matching bases. Germline-derived CDR1 and CDR2 are MDHEN and SYDVKM. Trimming removed 7 bases from V and 0 bases from J, with 16 bases in between. The CDR3 extends over 16 amino acids. The chain's CDR3 is CASNPGGAYSNQPQHF. The CDR3 DNA follows: TGTGCCAGCAACCCCGGGGGGGCTTATAGCAATCAGCCCCAGCATTTT.

V usage is TRBV27 and J usage is TRBJ1-1; D gene ambiguous. V was cut by 4 bases and J by 11 bases, with 11 bases left in between. CDR3 length: 11 residues. CDR1 is MNHEY, CDR2 SMNVEV, per germline (reference sequence). CDR3 protein: CASSSWAAAFF. The CDR3 region has the DNA TGTGCCAGCAGTTCCTGGGCGGCTGCTTTCTTT.